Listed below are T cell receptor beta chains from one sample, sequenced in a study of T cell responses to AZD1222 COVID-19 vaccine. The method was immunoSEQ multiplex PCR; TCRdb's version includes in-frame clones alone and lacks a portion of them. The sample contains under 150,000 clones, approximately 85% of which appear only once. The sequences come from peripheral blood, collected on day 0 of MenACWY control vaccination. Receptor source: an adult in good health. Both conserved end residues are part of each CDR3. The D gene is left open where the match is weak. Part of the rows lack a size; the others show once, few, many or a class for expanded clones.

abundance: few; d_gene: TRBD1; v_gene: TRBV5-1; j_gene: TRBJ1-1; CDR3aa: CASGPGGRGTEAFF; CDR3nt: TGCGCCAGCGGCCCAGGGGGCCGAGGCACTGAAGCTTTCTTT
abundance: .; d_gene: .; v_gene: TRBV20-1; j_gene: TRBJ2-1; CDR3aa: CSAPAGNEQFF; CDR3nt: TGCAGTGCTCCAGCGGGCAATGAGCAGTTCTTC
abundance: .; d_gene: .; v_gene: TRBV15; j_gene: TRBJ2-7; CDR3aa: CATSRERLSYEQYF; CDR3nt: TGTGCCACCAGCAGAGAACGGCTCTCCTACGAGCAGTACTTC
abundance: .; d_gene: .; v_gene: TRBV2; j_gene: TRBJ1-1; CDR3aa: CATRDWRDTEAFF; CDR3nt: TGTGCCACCAGGGACTGGCGGGACACTGAAGCTTTCTTT
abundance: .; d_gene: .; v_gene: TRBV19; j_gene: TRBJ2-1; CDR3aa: CASSIDDGRAEQFF; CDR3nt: TGTGCCAGTAGTATAGATGACGGGCGGGCTGAGCAGTTCTTC
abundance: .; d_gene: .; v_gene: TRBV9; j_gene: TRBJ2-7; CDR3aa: CASSQAGWDSEQYF; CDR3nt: TGTGCCAGCAGCCAGGCCGGTTGGGACTCCGAGCAGTACTTC
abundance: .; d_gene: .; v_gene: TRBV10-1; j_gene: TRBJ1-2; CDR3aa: CASPKAGTNYGYTF; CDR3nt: TGCGCCAGCCCGAAGGCAGGAACTAACTATGGCTACACCTTC
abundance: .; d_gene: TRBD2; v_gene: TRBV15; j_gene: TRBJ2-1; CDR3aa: CATSRVGTSRIGRQFF; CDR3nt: TGTGCCACCAGCAGAGTCGGGACTAGCAGGATCGGTCGGCAGTTCTTC
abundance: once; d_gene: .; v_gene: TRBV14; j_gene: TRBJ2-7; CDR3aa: CASSQVQGAYEQYF; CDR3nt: TGTGCCAGCAGCCAAGTTCAGGGAGCCTACGAGCAGTACTTC
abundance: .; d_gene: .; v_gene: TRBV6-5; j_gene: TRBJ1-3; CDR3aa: CASSRQYHLGNTIYF; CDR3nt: TGTGCCAGCAGTAGACAGTACCACCTAGGAAACACCATATATTTT
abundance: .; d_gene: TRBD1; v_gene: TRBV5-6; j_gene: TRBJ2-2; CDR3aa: CASSAHRGLNTGELFF; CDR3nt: TGTGCCAGCAGCGCCCACAGGGGGCTGAACACCGGGGAGCTGTTTTTT
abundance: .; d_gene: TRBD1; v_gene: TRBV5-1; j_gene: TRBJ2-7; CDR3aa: CASSLDGQGWSYEQYF; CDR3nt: TGCGCCAGCAGCTTGGATGGACAGGGGTGGTCCTACGAGCAGTACTTC
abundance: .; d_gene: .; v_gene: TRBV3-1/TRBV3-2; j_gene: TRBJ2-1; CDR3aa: CASSNSGDEQFF; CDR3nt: TGTGCCAGCAGCAACTCAGGGGATGAGCAGTTCTTC
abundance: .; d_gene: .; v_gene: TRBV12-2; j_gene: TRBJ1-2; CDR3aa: CASRLGCTINYGYTF; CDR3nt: TGTGCAAGTCGCTTAGGTTGCACAATTAACTATGGCTACACCTTC
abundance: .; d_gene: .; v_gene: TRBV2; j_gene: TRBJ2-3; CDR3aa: CASRDAARVVDTQYF; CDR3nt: TGTGCCAGCAGAGACGCGGCCCGAGTAGTAGATACGCAGTATTTT
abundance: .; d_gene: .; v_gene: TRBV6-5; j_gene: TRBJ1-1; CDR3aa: CASSQRGDTEAFF; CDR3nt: TGTGCCAGCAGTCAGCGGGGGGACACTGAAGCTTTCTTT